Below are 29 T cell receptor beta chains sequenced from a single sample in a study of immune evolution from preneoplasia to lung adenocarcinoma. Measured with immunoSEQ multiplex PCR; TCRdb has only the in-frame clones, and not every one. The table lists around 6,100 clones, approximately 80% of them singletons, with under 8.5% in the top ten. Input material: FFPE lung adenocarcinoma in situ tissue. These receptors were obtained from a person aged 55-80 years with lung adenocarcinoma.

This clone was seen more than once but under ten times. The chain has TRBV4-1 and TRBJ1-6; 9 nucleotides align to TRBD1. Germline V gene data show CDR1 as MGHRA and CDR2 as YSYEKL. There are 17 residues in the CDR3. The J segment lost 10 bases and the V segment lost 4 bases, leaving 14 bases of the junction unmatched. The chain's CDR3 is CASSLNRDREGGSPLHF. DNA of the CDR3: TGCGCCAGCAGCCTAAACCGGGACAGGGAGGGGGGATCACCCCTCCACTTT.

This chain joins TRBV11-2 and TRBJ2-3, with TRBD2 matching over 7 bases. The length of the CDR3 is 16 residues. Germline lookup yields CDR1 SGHAT and CDR2 FQNNGV. Germline trimming cut 0 bases from V and 1 base from J; bases unmatched to any gene: 4. The CDR3 DNA follows: TGTGCCAGCAGCTTAGATCTGGGGGGGGGCACAGATACGCAGTATTTT. It yields the protein CASSLDLGGGTDTQYF.

The V and J genes are TRBV9 and TRBJ2-2; 8 bases map to TRBD2. The germline CDR1 and CDR2 sequences are SGDLS and YYNGEE. V lost 10 bases, J lost 7 bases, and 15 bases stayed unmatched. The CDR3 loop spans 15 amino acids. CDR3 DNA: TGTGCCGGACCCCCTCCAACGGGGGGGGACGGGGAGCTGTTTTTT. Protein: CAGPPPTGGDGELFF.

V usage is TRBV10-3 and J usage is TRBJ2-1, with 8 nucleotides matching TRBD1. The CDR3 is 13 residues long. Germline trimming cut 3 bases from V and 7 bases from J; bases unmatched to any gene: 2. Germline V gene sequence: CDR1 ENHRY, CDR2 SYGVKD. CDR3 loop: CAISEQGDNEQFF. CDR3 coding DNA: TGTGCCATCAGTGAACAGGGGGATAATGAGCAGTTCTTC.

This chain links TRBV11-1 with TRBJ2-1; 10 bases are a match to TRBD1. The CDR3 extends over 19 amino acids. V shed 7 bases, J shed 2 bases, and the junction held 17 bases outside the gene matches. Looked up from germline, CDR1 is SGHAT and CDR2 is FQDESV (reference sequence). The CDR3 reads CASTGDRGSVNLPYNEQFF. The CDR3 region has the DNA TGTGCCAGCACCGGGGACAGGGGAAGTGTAAACCTCCCCTACAATGAGCAGTTCTTC.

This chain uses TRBV4-2 with TRBJ2-1, with TRBD2 identical over 12 bases. Germline V CDR1 and CDR2: LGHNA, YNFKEQ. With 0 bases clipped from V and 4 bases from J, the junction kept 1 base outside the gene matches. The CDR3 totals 16 residues. Written as DNA, the CDR3 is TGTGCCAGCAGCCAAGAACTAGCGGGGGGATACAATGAGCAGTTCTTC. This encodes CASSQELAGGYNEQFF.

V is TRBV6-5 and J is TRBJ1-2; D is uncertain. The CDR3 contains 14 residues. Germline values: CDR1 MNHEY, CDR2 SVGAGI. V was shortened by 0 bases and J by 8 bases, with 13 bases between the two germline ends. The CDR3 region has the DNA TGTGCCAGCAGTTACTCGAGGTTTGGGGTCGGCTACACCTTC. It codes for CASSYSRFGVGYTF.

The genes are TRBV27 and TRBJ2-1; TRBD1 aligns across 7 bases. The CDR3 has 13 amino acids. The junction had 3 bases not matched to a gene; V was cut back by 5 bases and J by 5 bases. Germline V gives CDR1 MNHEY, CDR2 SMNVEV (reference sequence). In nucleotides, the CDR3 is TGTGCCAGCAGTCGGGACAGTGACAATGAGCAGTTCTTC. Amino acids: CASSRDSDNEQFF.

By share, this clone ranks as large. J is TRBJ1-5 and V is TRBV6-5; 7 bases map to TRBD1. Unmatched junction bases numbered 12, after V lost 10 bases and J lost 6 bases. The germline CDR1 and CDR2 sequences are MNHEY and SVGAGI. This CDR3 comprises 14 residues. The CDR3 nucleotides are TGTGCCACCAGGGGAGGGGGGGACAGTCAGCCCCAGCATTTT. The encoded protein is CATRGGGDSQPQHF.

The chain combines TRBV7-2 with TRBJ2-2; 10 bases map to TRBD2. V lost 0 bases, J lost 7 bases, and 2 bases stayed unmatched. CDR3 length equals 15 residues. Germline CDR1 and CDR2: SGHTA and FQGNSA. The CDR3 DNA reads as TGTGCCAGCAGCTTAGCACTAGCGGGGTTCGGGGAGCTGTTTTTT. Encoded protein: CASSLALAGFGELFF.

The CDR3 nucleotides read TGTGCCAGCAGCTTAGATTTCTGGCGGGGGGAAGAGACCCAGTACTTC. It codes for CASSLDFWRGEETQYF. The chain combines TRBV7-8 with TRBJ2-5; 8 nucleotides agree with TRBD2. This CDR3 has 16 residues. The V segment lost 1 base and the J segment 3 bases; nucleotides outside the gene matches: 7. Germline CDR1 and CDR2: SGHVS and FQNEAQ.

The genes are TRBV21-1 and TRBJ2-7; the listed D gene, TRBD1, was not tested against the DNA. TRBV21-1 is flagged as a pseudogene. This CDR3 spans 14 amino acids. This CDR3 reads CASRQGPTTYEQYF. The CDR3 nucleotides read TGTGCCAGCCGACAGGGCCCGACCACTTACGAGCAGTACTTC.

The rearrangement links TRBV6-1 to TRBJ1-6, with 11 bases lining up with TRBD1. Germline values: CDR1 MNHNS, CDR2 SASEGT. The CDR3 length is 14 residues. V dropped 6 bases and J dropped 13; count of bases not matched to a gene: 8. CDR3 sequence: CASSHGQGAVPLHF. DNA of the CDR3: TGTGCCAGCAGCCACGGACAGGGGGCAGTTCCCCTCCACTTT.

This clone has a single count. The chain is built from TRBV5-6 and TRBJ2-5; 8 bases match TRBD1. The J call may not be correct, given that the DNA end is closer to TRBJ2-7. The CDR3 has 13 amino acids. Germline CDR1 SGHDT, CDR2 YYEEEE. The CDR3 sequence is CASNQGATGEQYF. DNA of the CDR3: TGTGCCAGCAACCAGGGGGCGACCGGCGAGCAGTACTTC.

Concerning this clone itself: The same CDR3 is also encoded by other DNA sequences in this sample. V and J are TRBV9 and TRBJ1-3; D is unclear. The V end lost 0 bases, the J end lost 2 bases, and 9 bases lay between the germline ends. This CDR3 has 15 residues. Looked up from germline, CDR1 is SGDLS and CDR2 is YYNGEE. CDR3 sequence reads: CASSVGQGPGNTIYF. CDR3 in DNA: TGTGCCAGCAGCGTAGGTCAAGGGCCTGGAAACACCATATATTTT.

The rearrangement links TRBV6-6 to TRBJ1-1; no firm D call. CDR3 length: 15 residues. V was shortened by 2 bases and J by 1 base, with 11 bases between the two germline ends. CDR1 MNHNY and CDR2 SVGAGI come from the germline V gene (reference sequence). The CDR3 nucleotides are TGTGCCAGCAGTTACCCCCGGGGAAAGAACACTGAAGCTTTCTTT. Translated: CASSYPRGKNTEAFF.

This clone was detected only once. This chain links TRBV9 with TRBJ2-2; no definite D call. Germline CDR1 reads SGDLS; CDR2 reads YYNGEE. The CDR3 contains 15 residues. The V and J ends lost 0 bases and 7 bases respectively, with 13 bases between them. CDR3 sequence (DNA): TGTGCCAGCAGCGTAGGAGCAGAAGTTGGCGGGGAGCTGTTTTTT. It specifies CASSVGAEVGGELFF.

The chain is built from TRBV5-5 and TRBJ2-3; TRBD1 matches at 7 bases. V was clipped by 3 bases and J by 2 bases; unmatched bases: 9. This CDR3 is built from 16 residues. CDR1 is SGHKS, CDR2 YYEKEE, per germline (reference sequence). CDR3 residues: CASSSHPTGSTDTQYF. The CDR3 DNA reads as TGTGCCAGCAGCTCCCACCCGACAGGGTCCACAGATACGCAGTATTTT.

The chain combines TRBV10-3 with TRBJ1-5, with D possibly matching TRBD1 (5 bases). The V end was cut by 4 bases, the J end by 4 bases, with 11 bases between. The germline gives CDR1 ENHRY, CDR2 SYGVKD. The CDR3 is 14 residues long. CDR3 in amino acids: CAISAGPANQPQHF. The CDR3 DNA is TGTGCCATCAGTGCGGGGCCAGCAAATCAGCCCCAGCATTTT.

The chain recombines TRBV28 with TRBJ1-2, with no clear D. The CDR3 runs 12 residues. Germline V gene lookup returns CDR1 MDHEN and CDR2 SYDVKM. V gave up 7 bases and J gave up 8 bases, with 14 bases separating them. CDR3 nucleotides: TGTGCCAGCACCGACGGCTTAGGGGGCTACACCTTC. Translating gives CASTDGLGGYTF.

The V call is TRBV5-1, the J call TRBJ2-3; possibly TRBD2 for D (5 bases). The V and J ends lost 6 bases and 5 bases respectively, with 13 bases between them. The CDR3 sequence is 13 residues long. Germline V gene lookup returns CDR1 SGHRS and CDR2 YFSETQ. The CDR3 DNA is TGCGCCAGCACAAACATGGGAGAAGATACGCAGTATTTT. Residues: CASTNMGEDTQYF.

This clone has more than one count but fewer than ten. At one boundary the junction diverges from the germline segment, which might be a read error. V is TRBV19 and J is TRBJ1-1, with a possible D match to TRBD1 (5 bases). The length of the CDR3 is 14 residues. CDR1 and CDR2 from the germline V gene are LNHDA and SQIVND (reference sequence). CDR3 nucleotide sequence: TGTGCCAGTACGTCCCCAGGGTGGTACACTGAAACTTTCTTT. This encodes CASTSPGWYTETFF.

The chain couples TRBV20-1 to TRBJ1-2, with D hard to call. V lost 4 bases, J lost 6 bases, and 6 bases lay in between. Germline V lookup: CDR1 DFQATT, CDR2 SNEGSKA (reference sequence). This CDR3 region has 10 residues. CDR3 DNA: TGCAGTGCTAACCGTGATGGCTACACCTTC. Translating gives CSANRDGYTF.

The chain is built from TRBV7-9 and TRBJ2-7; 8 nucleotides agree with TRBD2. Unmatched junction bases numbered 12, after V lost 1 base and J lost 7 bases. This CDR3 comprises 16 residues. From germline, CDR1 is SEHNR and CDR2 FQNEAQ (reference sequence). The CDR3 DNA is TGTGCCAGCAGCTTAGGAGCGGGGGCCCCCCTTGGTGAGCAGTACTTC. Translating it yields CASSLGAGAPLGEQYF. The full variable domain, completed using reference TRBV7-9 and TRBJ2-7, is DTGVSQNPRHKITKRGQNVTFRCDPISEHNRLYWYRQTLGQGPEFLTYFQNEAQLEKSRLLSDRFSAERPKGSFSTLEIQRTEQGDSAMYLCASSLGAGAPLGEQYFGPGTRLTVT.

The chain is built from TRBV5-1 and TRBJ1-2; 7 nucleotides agree with TRBD1. V shed 3 bases, J shed 4 bases, and the junction held 3 bases outside the gene matches. The germline V gene has CDR1 SGHRS and CDR2 YFSETQ. The CDR3 consists of 13 residues. Here the CDR3 reads CASSSGQSYGYTF. The CDR3 coding sequence is TGCGCCAGCAGCTCGGGACAGTCCTATGGCTACACCTTC.

The rearrangement joins TRBV7-9 to TRBJ2-5; 8 bases are shared with TRBD1. This CDR3 is 13 amino acids long. Germline CDR1 and CDR2: SEHNR and FQNEAQ (reference sequence). Trimming cost V 5 bases and J 7 bases; bases outside gene matches: 6. CDR3 region: CASSQGASTTQYF. The CDR3, as DNA: TGTGCCAGCAGCCAGGGGGCCTCCACGACCCAGTACTTC.

V gene TRBV28 combines with J gene TRBJ1-4; D not certain. The CDR3 totals 17 residues. Germline V gene lookup returns CDR1 MDHEN and CDR2 SYDVKM. V shed 6 bases and J shed 7 bases, with 24 bases lying between them. Written as DNA, the CDR3 is TGTGCCAGCAGACCCTCGGGCAGTCTAGACCGAGGTGAAAAACTGTTTTTT. Translation gives CASRPSGSLDRGEKLFF.

This chain links TRBV10-3 with TRBJ1-4, with 7 nucleotides matching TRBD1. This CDR3 is 17 amino acids long. V dropped 0 bases and J dropped 2; count of bases not matched to a gene: 6. From germline, CDR1 is ENHRY and CDR2 SYGVKD. The CDR3 loop is CAISESGGFWTNEKLFF. CDR3 in DNA: TGTGCCATCAGTGAGTCAGGGGGCTTTTGGACTAATGAAAAACTGTTTTTT.

This chain connects TRBV2 to TRBJ2-7, with TRBD1 matching 7 bases. There are 11 residues in the CDR3. Germline-derived CDR1 and CDR2 are SNHLY and FYNNEI. V gave up 6 bases and J gave up 5 bases; unmatched junction bases: 1. The CDR3 protein is CASRGGDEQYF. CDR3 sequence (DNA): TGTGCCAGCAGAGGGGGCGACGAGCAGTACTTC.